This T cell receptor beta chain was recovered during a study of T cell changes during pregnancy in multiple sclerosis. Repertoires were generated with immunoSEQ multiplex PCR, while TCRdb's copy carries only in-frame clones and drops some. The data show about 120,000 clones, 90% to 95% seen once. The CDR3 sequence is 13 residues long. CDR1 and CDR2 from the germline V gene are MNHNS and SASEGT. The V gene lost 5 bases and the J gene lost 1 base, with 8 bases spanning the gap. The sequence derives from a female donor with multiple sclerosis, enrolled in a pregnancy study. The sequencing used peripheral blood, collected before pregnancy. The rearrangement joins TRBV6-1 to TRBJ1-1; D is perhaps TRBD1 (5 bases). CDR3 sequence reads: CASSITGNTEAFF. Written as DNA, the CDR3 is TGTGCCAGCAGTATAACAGGGAACACTGAAGCTTTCTTT.